One and the same sample provided the 6 T cell receptor beta chains below, sequenced in a study of shared clonotypes between healthy human individuals. Measured with immunoSEQ multiplex PCR; TCRdb has only the in-frame clones, and not every one. The sample has roughly 700,000 clones, less than 85% seen once. The sequenced sample consisted of memory CD4+ T cells sorted from blood. Regarding subset: CD45RA-negative fraction. The receptors come from a woman younger than 45 in good health.

This chain joins TRBV10-3 and TRBJ2-7; D is perhaps TRBD1 (5 bases). The CDR3 is 12 residues long. Germline V gene data show CDR1 as ENHRY and CDR2 as SYGVKD. V was pared by 10 bases and J by 3 bases, with 13 bases between. CDR3 DNA sequence: TGTGCCACCGCAGGGTCTAACTACGAGCAGTACTTC. Its translation is CATAGSNYEQYF.

A few counts support this clone. The chain has TRBV5-1 and TRBJ2-7; D is undetermined. The CDR3 runs 11 residues. V lost 4 bases and J 5 bases, leaving 7 bases between the germline ends. In germline, CDR1 is SGHRS, CDR2 YFSETQ. The CDR3: CASSQAHEQYF. In nucleotides, the CDR3 is TGCGCCAGCAGCCAGGCCCACGAGCAGTACTTC. Drawing the rest from reference TRBV5-1 and TRBJ2-7, the complete variable domain is KAGVTQTPRYLIKTRGQQVTLSCSPISGHRSVSWYQQTPGQGLQFLFEYFSETQRNKGNFPGRFSGRQFSNSRSEMNVSTLELGDSALYLCASSQAHEQYFGPGTRLTVT.

This clone has only one observation. The V gene is TRBV7-9, the J gene TRBJ2-7; D possibly corresponds to TRBD1 (6 bases). Trimming removed 3 bases at V and 1 base at J, with 10 bases between. This CDR3 contains 14 residues. Germline CDR1 is SEHNR and CDR2 is FQNEAQ (reference sequence). The CDR3, as DNA: TGTGCCAGCAGCTTGGCAGGGGATTCCTACGAGCAGTACTTC. It codes for CASSLAGDSYEQYF.

The J gene is TRBJ2-3, the V gene TRBV5-1; a weak D match, TRBD2 (5 bases). V lost 2 bases to trimming and J lost 4 bases, with 14 bases between them. This CDR3 has 15 residues. CDR1 SGHRS and CDR2 YFSETQ come from the germline V gene. In DNA form, the CDR3 reads TGCGCCAGCAGCTTCTCTGACCGGAGGCCAGATACGCAGTATTTT. This gives the protein CASSFSDRRPDTQYF.

This clone was seen a few times. This chain uses TRBV5-1 with TRBJ2-5; the D call may be TRBD1 or TRBD2 (5 bases each). Germline CDR1 is SGHRS and CDR2 is YFSETQ. The length of the CDR3 is 14 residues. Trimming took 2 bases from V and 2 from J, leaving 10 bases between them. The chain's CDR3 is CASSFQGEQETQYF. The DNA for the CDR3 is TGCGCCAGCAGCTTTCAGGGAGAACAAGAGACCCAGTACTTC.

The chain has TRBV29-1 and TRBJ1-2, with TRBD1 matching over 7 bases. The CDR3 has 13 residues. The V segment lost 1 base and the J segment 8 bases; nucleotides outside the gene matches: 7. Germline values: CDR1 SQVTM, CDR2 ANQGSEA. The DNA for the CDR3 is TGCAGCGTTGAAGTGCAGGGGGAGGAGGGCTACACCTTC. This translates into CSVEVQGEEGYTF.